This T cell receptor beta chain appears in the sequencing data of a study of PD-L1 blockade in urothelial cancer. Study in general: The patients' atezolizumab therapy, 1,200 mg intravenously every 3 weeks, started in the mid-2010s.

The time point is: pretreatment peripheral blood. V shed 6 bases, J shed 0 bases, and the junction held 5 bases outside the gene matches. This CDR3 is 15 amino acids long. The V gene's germline CDR1 is SQVTM and CDR2 ANQGSEA. Profiled with immunoSEQ multiplex PCR; TCRdb holds only in-frame clones, not every one. This table holds around 40,000 clones, roughly nine tenths found once. The clonotype comes from a woman aged 60-70 years with urothelial cancer. Material: PBMCs, obtained around atezolizumab (anti-PD-L1) treatment. V gene TRBV29-1 combines with J gene TRBJ2-3; 11 positions agree with TRBD1. Here the CDR3 reads CSVWTGGGSTDTQYF. In nucleotides, the CDR3 is TGCAGCGTGTGGACAGGGGGCGGAAGCACAGATACGCAGTATTTT.